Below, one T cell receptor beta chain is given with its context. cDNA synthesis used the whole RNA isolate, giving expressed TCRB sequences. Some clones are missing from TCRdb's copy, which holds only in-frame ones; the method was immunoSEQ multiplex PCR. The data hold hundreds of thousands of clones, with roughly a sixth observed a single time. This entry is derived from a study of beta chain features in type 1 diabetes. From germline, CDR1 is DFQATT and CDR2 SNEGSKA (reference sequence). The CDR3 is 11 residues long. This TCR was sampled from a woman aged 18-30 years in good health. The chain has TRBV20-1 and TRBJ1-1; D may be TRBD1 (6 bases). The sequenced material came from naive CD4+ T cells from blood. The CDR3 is CRVQGGTEAFF. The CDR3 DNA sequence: TGCAGGGTACAGGGAGGCACTGAAGCTTTCTTT.